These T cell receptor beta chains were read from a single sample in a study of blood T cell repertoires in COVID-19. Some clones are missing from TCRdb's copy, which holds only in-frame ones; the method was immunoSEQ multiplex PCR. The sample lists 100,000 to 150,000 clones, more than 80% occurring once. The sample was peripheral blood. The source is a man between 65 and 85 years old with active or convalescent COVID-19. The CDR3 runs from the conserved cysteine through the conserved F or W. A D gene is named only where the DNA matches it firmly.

cdr3_aa: CATTYINYGYTF
d_call: -
v_call: TRBV6-5

cdr3_aa: CASSWPPGHLSSYNEQFF
d_call: -
v_call: TRBV7-9

cdr3_aa: CASSQVNQETQYF
d_call: -
v_call: TRBV3-1/TRBV3-2

cdr3_aa: CASSQTGGEQYF
d_call: -
v_call: TRBV7-3

cdr3_aa: CASSLGVGGGTSYNEQFF
d_call: -
v_call: TRBV11-2

cdr3_aa: CASTDRAYEQYF
d_call: TRBD1
v_call: TRBV28

cdr3_aa: CASSLGGGPYGYTF
d_call: -
v_call: TRBV27

cdr3_aa: CASSLSQDAGTDTQYF
d_call: -
v_call: TRBV7-3

cdr3_aa: CATSRARDYHYEQYF
d_call: TRBD2
v_call: TRBV15

cdr3_aa: CASSQDRGTEAFF
d_call: -
v_call: TRBV3-1/TRBV3-2

cdr3_aa: CASSIGGPNQPQHF
d_call: TRBD1
v_call: TRBV7-9

cdr3_aa: CSAHGDDEQFF
d_call: -
v_call: TRBV20-1

cdr3_aa: CASSLTAGAQETQYF
d_call: TRBD2
v_call: TRBV5-1